This record covers a single T cell receptor beta chain. Antigen unknown. In TCRdb, the 5' RACE reads were re-called with MiXCR into one record per CDR3 protein. This table holds about 240,000 distinct CDR3 sequences, over 9.5% found once. The data were taken from a study of identical twins. Findings and caveats of the study: Within twin pairs, the out-of-frame alpha sequences they shared showed excess low generation probability.

These records were also assigned to another study, of yellow fever vaccine responses in identical twins.

The sequence was collected from a woman between 18 and 29 years old in good health. The material sequenced was memory (CD45RO+) T cells sorted from blood.

For the CDR3, the DNA is TGTGCCAGCAGTTCATTGACTAGCGGGAGTCCCACAGATACGCAGTATTTT. Protein: CASSSLTSGSPTDTQYF. The J gene is TRBJ2-3, the V gene TRBV27; 12 positions match TRBD2. The CDR3 spans 17 residues. V dropped 4 bases and J dropped 2; count of bases not matched to a gene: 7. Germline V gives CDR1 MNHEY, CDR2 SMNVEV (reference sequence).